Listed here are 25 T cell receptor beta chains from one sample, sequenced in a study of cytotoxic CD8 clonotypes in ibrutinib-treated CLL (dated by TCRdb to about 2021). Receptor libraries were prepared by the immunoSEQ multiplex PCR assay. This is the immuneACCESS table as TCRdb keeps it, with only in-frame sequences that have V and J called. A part of the clones is gone; compared with another copy, unresolved V genes explain less than half, and the rest is unexplained. The sample includes around 200,000 clones, with 79% observed a single time. 10% to 12% of the sample lies in the top ten. The time point label on this specimen signifies: roughly 12 months on ibrutinib. Sequencing was performed on PBMCs, taken after 12 months of ibrutinib treatment. The receptors here all came from a human donor with chronic lymphocytic leukemia.

This clone appeared a few times. This chain connects TRBV5-1 to TRBJ2-2, with no clear D. There are 15 residues in the CDR3. Between the trimmed V and J ends, which lost 5 bases and 3 bases, there was a span of 14 bases. CDR1 and CDR2 (germline): SGHRS, YFSETQ. For the CDR3, the DNA is TGCGCCAGCAGTTTGCTTTCGCTTGACACCGGGGAGCTGTTTTTT. It is translated as CASSLLSLDTGELFF.

J is TRBJ2-1 and V is TRBV5-4; D not certain. V lost 0 bases, J lost 8 bases, and 12 bases lay in between. CDR1 and CDR2 (germline): SGHNT, YYREEE (reference sequence). This CDR3 has 14 amino acids. The CDR3 DNA reads as TGTGCCAGCAGCTTGGGGGTAGACGAGGATGAGCAGTTCTTC. It encodes CASSLGVDEDEQFF.

This clone was detected many times. V and J are TRBV6-5 and TRBJ2-7; D perhaps matches TRBD1 (6 bases). This CDR3 region has 13 residues. The germline V gene encodes CDR1 MNHEY and CDR2 SVGAGI. V was clipped by 6 bases and J by 5 bases, with 14 bases between them. CDR3 sequence (DNA): TGTGCCAGCAGACAGGGAGTAACCCACGAGCAGTACTTC. Protein: CASRQGVTHEQYF.

The chain links TRBV28 to TRBJ2-7; TRBD1 might be the D (6 bases). The germline V and J ends were trimmed by 9 bases and 3 bases, with 12 bases remaining between them. Germline-derived CDR1 and CDR2 are MDHEN and SYDVKM. The CDR3 consists of 12 residues. The CDR3 sequence: CASGQKLYEQYF. The CDR3 nucleotides read TGTGCCAGTGGACAGAAGCTCTACGAGCAGTACTTC.

The V call is TRBV10-3, the J call TRBJ2-3, with a possible D match to TRBD1 (6 bases). The germline V gene encodes CDR1 ENHRY and CDR2 SYGVKD. The ends were cut back, 5 bases at V and 5 bases at J, with 17 bases in the middle. There are 15 residues in the CDR3. As DNA, the CDR3 is TGTGCCATCAGTTCCGGGACATATAACGGAGATACGCAGTATTTT. Amino acids: CAISSGTYNGDTQYF.

On this clone: Other DNA sequences in this sample translate to the same CDR3. This chain connects TRBV7-2 to TRBJ1-2; perhaps TRBD1 as D (6 bases). The CDR3 has 13 amino acids. Trimming pared 5 bases from V and 2 bases from J, leaving 9 bases between. Germline CDR1 SGHTA, CDR2 FQGNSA. The CDR3 spells CASSPDRNYGYTF. CDR3 nucleotides: TGTGCCAGCAGCCCGGACAGAAACTATGGCTACACCTTC.

J is TRBJ2-7 and V is TRBV6-6; TRBD1 might be the D (6 bases). The ends were cut back, 10 bases at V and 2 bases at J, with 12 bases in the middle. The length of the CDR3 is 12 residues. From germline, CDR1 is MNHNY and CDR2 SVGAGI (reference sequence). In DNA, the CDR3 is TGTGCCACCGCCCAGGGGACCTACGAGCAGTACTTC. Residues: CATAQGTYEQYF.

The J gene is TRBJ2-7, the V gene TRBV5-4; D is perhaps TRBD2 (6 bases). V was clipped by 2 bases and J by 6 bases, with 9 bases between them. The CDR3 is 12 amino acids. Germline V gene sequence: CDR1 SGHNT, CDR2 YYREEE (reference sequence). For the CDR3, the DNA is TGTGCCAGCAGCTTTGGGGGGTCCGAGCAGTACTTC. As protein: CASSFGGSEQYF. Together with reference TRBV5-4 and TRBJ2-7, the CDR3 gives the full variable domain: ETGVTQSPTHLIKTRGQQVTLRCSSQSGHNTVSWYQQALGQGPQFIFQYYREEENGRGNFPPRFSGLQFPNYSSELNVNALELDDSALYLCASSFGGSEQYFGPGTRLTVT.

The chain couples TRBV6-5 to TRBJ2-5, with D possibly matching TRBD2 (5 bases). V shed 6 bases and J shed 1 base, with 15 bases lying between them. Germline V gene lookup returns CDR1 MNHEY and CDR2 SVGAGI. The CDR3 totals 15 residues. CDR3: CASSSGRLAQETQYF. The CDR3, as DNA: TGTGCCAGCAGCTCTGGGAGACTCGCCCAAGAGACCCAGTACTTC.

This clone was seen a few times. The gene calls are TRBV7-9 and TRBJ2-2; TRBD1 is a possible D gene (6 bases). With 5 bases removed from V and 6 bases from J, the gap between germline ends came to 7 bases. The CDR3 spans 12 residues. Germline V gives CDR1 SEHNR, CDR2 FQNEAQ (reference sequence). Written as DNA, the CDR3 is TGTGCCAGCAGCGACAGGCCCGGGGAGCTGTTTTTT. Amino acids: CASSDRPGELFF.

The genes are TRBV9 and TRBJ2-3; 8 nucleotides match TRBD2. Germline trimming cut 0 bases from V and 5 bases from J; bases unmatched to any gene: 8. Germline V CDR1 and CDR2: SGDLS, YYNGEE. The CDR3 extends over 16 amino acids. The CDR3 region has the DNA TGTGCCAGCAGCGTAGTGCCGGGAGGGAGTGGAGATACGCAGTATTTT. As protein: CASSVVPGGSGDTQYF.

This chain links TRBV5-3 with TRBJ1-2; the D is unclear. TRBV5-3 is treated as an ORF (open reading frame) with a function not yet certain. This CDR3 spans 15 amino acids. The V and J ends lost 0 bases and 6 bases respectively, with 15 bases between them. CDR3 DNA sequence: TGTGCCAGAAGCTTGGGTTTTCCGCACACACATGGCTACACCTTC. Amino acids: CARSLGFPHTHGYTF.

This clone was seen a few times. V usage is TRBV4-2 and J usage is TRBJ2-1, with D perhaps matching TRBD2 (6 bases). The V end lost 6 bases, the J end lost 3 bases, and 18 bases lay between the germline ends. The CDR3 consists of 16 residues. The germline gives CDR1 LGHNA, CDR2 YNFKEQ. The CDR3 DNA follows: TGTGCCAGCAGACCAACGGCCCGGGAGAACTACAATGAGCAGTTCTTC. Amino acid sequence: CASRPTARENYNEQFF.

The chain recombines TRBV7-8 with TRBJ2-1; TRBD1 is a possible D gene (5 bases). Germline CDR1 SGHVS, CDR2 FQNEAQ. The CDR3 is made up of 13 amino acids. V was clipped by 8 bases and J by 5 bases, with 13 bases between them. CDR3 DNA: TGTGCCAGCGGGAACAGGAGAGACAATGAGCAGTTCTTC. This gives the protein CASGNRRDNEQFF.

This chain connects TRBV28 to TRBJ2-5; D might be TRBD1 (5 bases). CDR3 length equals 13 residues. V was shortened by 3 bases and J by 5 bases, with 10 bases between the two germline ends. CDR1 MDHEN and CDR2 SYDVKM come from the germline V gene. The CDR3 region is CASSLGHMETQYF. In nucleotides, the CDR3 is TGTGCCAGCAGTTTGGGGCATATGGAGACCCAGTACTTC. Looking up the rest from reference TRBV28 and TRBJ2-5 gives the full variable domain: DVKVTQSSRYLVKRTGEKVFLECVQDMDHENMFWYRQDPGLGLRLIYFSYDVKMKEKGDIPEGYSVSREKKERFSLILESASTNQTSMYLCASSLGHMETQYFGPGTRLLVL.

The chain uses TRBV10-3 and TRBJ1-2; weak D call: TRBD1 (5 bases). This CDR3 spans 14 amino acids. The ends were cut back, 8 bases at V and 2 bases at J, with 15 bases in the middle. Germline V gene sequence: CDR1 ENHRY, CDR2 SYGVKD. The CDR3 nucleotides are TGTGCCATCGGGCCGGGGGAAGCGAACTATGGCTACACCTTC. Translated: CAIGPGEANYGYTF.

The chain links TRBV7-8 to TRBJ2-7; D gene unclear. The germline V gene encodes CDR1 SGHVS and CDR2 FQNEAQ. The CDR3 loop spans 13 amino acids. V shed 3 bases and J shed 2 bases, with 8 bases lying between them. CDR3 DNA: TGTGCCAGCAGCTTCGTCGGACCCTACGAGCAGTACTTC. Amino acid sequence: CASSFVGPYEQYF.

This clone occurred once. This chain uses TRBV5-6 with TRBJ2-3; 7 bases align to TRBD2. Losses at the gene ends were 3 bases for V and 5 bases for J; bases not matched to a gene: 3. CDR1 is SGHDT and CDR2 is YYEEEE in the germline V gene. This CDR3 contains 13 residues. CDR3 residues: CASSWGRGDTQYF. The CDR3 DNA follows: TGTGCCAGCAGCTGGGGGAGGGGAGATACGCAGTATTTT.

This clone was seen at least ten times. The rearrangement uses TRBV28 and TRBJ2-3; the D gene could be TRBD1 or TRBD2 (6 bases each). The CDR3 is 14 amino acids. Trimming pared 3 bases from V and 2 bases from J, leaving 9 bases between. Germline CDR1 and CDR2: MDHEN and SYDVKM. The CDR3, as DNA: TGTGCCAGCAGTTTTGGGGGGCCCACAGATACGCAGTATTTT. Amino acids: CASSFGGPTDTQYF.

This clone was counted a few times. The rearrangement uses TRBV18 and TRBJ1-5; no firm D call. Germline CDR1 reads KGHSH; CDR2 reads LQKENI. This CDR3 comprises 16 residues. V gave up 2 bases and J gave up 0 bases, with 11 bases separating them. The CDR3 region has the DNA TGTGCCAGCTCACCATCGGGCCTGTATAGCAATCAGCCCCAGCATTTT. Its protein is CASSPSGLYSNQPQHF.

The genes are TRBV2 and TRBJ2-3; 9 positions match TRBD1. The CDR3 length is 13 residues. The V segment lost 9 bases and the J segment 4 bases; nucleotides outside the gene matches: 5. CDR1 is SNHLY and CDR2 is FYNNEI in the germline V gene. The CDR3 sequence is CARRTGEADTQYF. The CDR3 DNA follows: TGTGCCAGGCGGACAGGGGAGGCAGATACGCAGTATTTT.

CDR3 in amino acids: CASSSWTGSTDTQYF. The CDR3 nucleotides read TGTGCCAGCAGCTCCTGGACAGGGAGCACAGATACGCAGTATTTT. This chain links TRBV11-2 with TRBJ2-3; 8 bases map to TRBD1. The germline gives CDR1 SGHAT, CDR2 FQNNGV. V was clipped by 4 bases and J by 0 bases; unmatched bases: 3. The CDR3 is made up of 15 amino acids.

This chain joins TRBV5-3 and TRBJ1-2; 7 bases match TRBD1. TRBV5-3 qualifies as an ORF whose function is uncertain. This CDR3 spans 14 amino acids. Germline trimming cut 3 bases from V and 4 bases from J; bases unmatched to any gene: 6. The DNA for the CDR3 is TGTGCCAGAAGCTCAGGGGGTCCCCGCTATGGCTACACCTTC. Its protein product is CARSSGGPRYGYTF.

The chain recombines TRBV2 with TRBJ1-5, with D possibly matching TRBD1 (5 bases). CDR1 and CDR2 from the germline V gene are SNHLY and FYNNEI. The V and J ends lost 6 bases and 3 bases respectively, with 12 bases between them. The CDR3 is 14 amino acids. DNA for the CDR3: TGTGCCAGCAGGCGCGGAGGGGACAATCAGCCCCAGCATTTT. It encodes CASRRGGDNQPQHF.

The genes are TRBV11-3 and TRBJ2-1, with 10 bases that match TRBD2. This CDR3 contains 15 residues. Germline CDR1 SGHNT, CDR2 YENEEA. Trimming took 5 bases from V and 5 from J; bases not matched to a gene: 6. CDR3 sequence: CASSPNSGGDNEQFF. CDR3 bases: TGTGCCAGCAGCCCGAACAGCGGGGGGGACAATGAGCAGTTCTTC.